The 18 T cell receptor beta chains listed next were all sequenced from one sample in a study of shared clonotypes between healthy human individuals. The method was immunoSEQ multiplex PCR; TCRdb's version includes in-frame clones alone and lacks a portion of them. This table has approximately 350,000 clones, about 96% appearing once. The sequencing input was memory CD8+ T cells sorted from blood. Subset noted: CD45RO+ cells pooled with CCR7-negative TemRA cells. Receptors were obtained from a man aged 25-45 years in good health.

In DNA form, the CDR3 reads TGTGCCAGCAGCCTCGACCTGGAGACCCAGTACTTC. Its translation is CASSLDLETQYF. The chain has TRBV5-4 and TRBJ2-5; D gene uncertain. Between the trimmed V and J ends, which lost 4 bases and 5 bases, there was a span of 9 bases. CDR3 size: 12 residues. Germline CDR1 and CDR2: SGHNT and YYREEE (reference sequence).

The CDR3 DNA reads TGTGCCAGCAGTTTCGGGTGGCCTCAGTACGAGCAGTACTTC. Translated, it gives CASSFGWPQYEQYF. The chain joins TRBV28 to TRBJ2-7; no reliable D call. CDR1 MDHEN and CDR2 SYDVKM come from the germline V gene. CDR3 size: 14 residues. With 3 bases removed from V and 4 bases from J, the gap between germline ends came to 13 bases.

J is TRBJ1-2 and V is TRBV29-1; 9 nucleotides align to TRBD1. Germline V gene data show CDR1 as SQVTM and CDR2 as ANQGSEA. Trimming removed 4 bases from V and 8 bases from J; junction bases left unmatched: 5. CDR3 length: 12 residues. The CDR3 region has the DNA TGCAGCGTTGGGGACAGGGAGGGAGGCTACACCTTC. Translated: CSVGDREGGYTF.

This CDR3 is CASSTGLEEKLFF. The CDR3 DNA reads TGTGCCAGCAGCACAGGGTTGGAGGAAAAACTGTTTTTT. This chain connects TRBV2 to TRBJ1-4; weak D call: TRBD1 (6 bases). The CDR3 is made up of 13 amino acids. Trimming stripped 6 bases from V and 8 bases from J, with 13 bases between. Germline V gene data show CDR1 as SNHLY and CDR2 as FYNNEI.

The chain links TRBV27 to TRBJ2-7, with D perhaps assigned TRBD1 or TRBD2 (6 bases each). The germline V gene has CDR1 MNHEY and CDR2 SMNVEV (reference sequence). This CDR3 region has 15 residues. V was shortened by 8 bases and J by 2 bases, with 19 bases between the two germline ends. DNA for the CDR3: TGTGCCAGCCGTCTGTCCGGGGGCGCAACCTACGAGCAGTACTTC. Translating gives CASRLSGGATYEQYF.

The chain links TRBV28 to TRBJ1-2; D call uncertain. CDR1 is MDHEN, CDR2 SYDVKM, per germline. The CDR3 contains 13 residues. Between the trimmed V and J ends, which lost 3 bases and 3 bases, there was a span of 8 bases. In DNA, the CDR3 is TGTGCCAGCAGTTTTGGCAGATACTATGGCTACACCTTC. Translated, it gives CASSFGRYYGYTF.

This clone was counted once. The chain joins TRBV6-5 to TRBJ2-1; D assignment may be TRBD1 or TRBD2 (5 bases each). The CDR3 length is 13 residues. Trimming took 10 bases from V and 11 from J, leaving 21 bases between them. Germline assignment: CDR1 MNHEY and CDR2 SVGAGI. The CDR3 loop reads CATTGRGRVQQFF. In nucleotides, the CDR3 is TGTGCCACCACGGGGCGTGGGCGGGTCCAGCAGTTCTTC.

The rearrangement joins TRBV30 to TRBJ2-5, with a weak D call TRBD2 (5 bases). This CDR3 is built from 14 residues. Trimming shortened V by 4 bases and J by 2 bases, and 14 bases separated the two germline ends. Per germline, CDR1 GTSNPN and CDR2 SVGIG (reference sequence). CDR3 nucleotides: TGTGCCTGGAAATTCGGGGTCAATCAAGAGACCCAGTACTTC. The encoded protein is CAWKFGVNQETQYF.

The CDR3 DNA reads as TGTGCCAGCAGCCCCCGGTTCGGAGAGACCCAGTACTTC. Protein product: CASSPRFGETQYF. This chain uses TRBV4-2 with TRBJ2-5; D uncertain. Trimming stripped 4 bases from V and 4 bases from J, with 10 bases between. There are 13 residues in the CDR3. Germline lookup yields CDR1 LGHNA and CDR2 YNFKEQ.

This clone was counted a single time. V usage is TRBV18 and J usage is TRBJ1-2; TRBD1 is a possible D gene (5 bases). V was cut by 0 bases and J by 0 bases, with 8 bases left in between. CDR3 length: 15 amino acids. Germline CDR1 is KGHSH and CDR2 is LQKENI. CDR3: CASSPPGTTNYGYTF. The CDR3 nucleotides read TGTGCCAGCTCACCACCAGGGACCACTAACTATGGCTACACCTTC.

The gene calls are TRBV29-1 and TRBJ2-1; possibly TRBD2 for D (5 bases). The V end was cut by 3 bases, the J end by 7 bases, with 13 bases between. The CDR3 runs 13 residues. Germline CDR1 and CDR2: SQVTM and ANQGSEA. This CDR3 reads CSVDVWEWNEQFF. CDR3 DNA: TGCAGCGTTGACGTGTGGGAGTGGAATGAGCAGTTCTTC.

The chain joins TRBV7-9 to TRBJ2-3; 7 bases fit TRBD2. The CDR3 is 12 amino acids. J lost 5 bases, V lost 6 bases, and 2 bases had no gene match. Looked up from germline, CDR1 is SEHNR and CDR2 is FQNEAQ (reference sequence). CDR3: CASRPGGDTQYF. The CDR3 DNA follows: TGTGCCAGCAGACCGGGAGGAGATACGCAGTATTTT.

This clone was seen just once. The chain is built from TRBV6-6 and TRBJ1-2, with D unclear. The germline V and J ends were trimmed by 5 bases and 7 bases, with 8 bases remaining between them. Germline CDR1 and CDR2: MNHNY and SVGAGI (reference sequence). The CDR3 consists of 11 residues. CDR3 sequence reads: CASSQVLGYTF. In DNA form, the CDR3 reads TGTGCCAGCAGTCAGGTGCTTGGCTACACCTTC.

The chain recombines TRBV5-1 with TRBJ2-1, with unresolved D. The V gene lost 0 bases and the J gene lost 4 bases, with 11 bases spanning the gap. This CDR3 region has 15 residues. CDR1 and CDR2 (germline): SGHRS, YFSETQ. CDR3 bases: TGCGCCAGCAGCTTGGCCAGCACAGCTTACAATGAGCAGTTCTTC. It translates to CASSLASTAYNEQFF.

V gene TRBV10-1 combines with J gene TRBJ2-2; 10 nucleotides match TRBD2. The CDR3 has 15 residues. Trimming took 8 bases from V and 4 from J; bases not matched to a gene: 7. The germline CDR1 and CDR2 sequences are WNHNN and SYGVQD (reference sequence). The CDR3: CASPSSGSCTGELFF. DNA for the CDR3: TGCGCCAGCCCTTCTAGCGGGAGTTGCACCGGGGAGCTGTTTTTT.

The genes are TRBV6-6 and TRBJ2-5; 10 bases agree with TRBD2. CDR1 is MNHNY, CDR2 SVGAGI, per germline (reference sequence). Trimming took 2 bases from V and 4 from J; bases not matched to a gene: 7. The CDR3 totals 16 residues. CDR3 sequence: CASSYPKREGGETQYF. CDR3 nucleotide sequence: TGTGCCAGCAGTTACCCCAAGCGGGAGGGAGGAGAGACCCAGTACTTC.

The chain recombines TRBV7-8 with TRBJ2-5, with unresolved D. The germline V gene encodes CDR1 SGHVS and CDR2 FQNEAQ. This CDR3 region has 11 residues. The CDR3 loop reads CAIRMSETQYF. Written as DNA, the CDR3 is TGTGCAATCCGCATGTCGGAGACCCAGTACTTC. Full variable domain (outside the CDR3, taken from reference TRBV7-8 and TRBJ2-5): GAGVSQSPRYKVAKRGQDVALRCDPISGHVSLFWYQQALGQGPEFLTYFQNEAQLDKSGLPSDRFFAERPEGSVSTLKIQRTQQEDSAVYLCAIRMSETQYFGPGTRLLVL.

This chain joins TRBV30 and TRBJ1-4; 9 nucleotides line up with TRBD1. CDR3 length equals 14 residues. V lost 1 base to trimming and J lost 8 bases; unmatched junction nucleotides: 5. CDR1 and CDR2 (germline): GTSNPN, SVGIG (reference sequence). CDR3 DNA: TGTGCCTGGAGTGGGACAGGGGTAGGGGAAAAACTGTTTTTT. Translated: CAWSGTGVGEKLFF.